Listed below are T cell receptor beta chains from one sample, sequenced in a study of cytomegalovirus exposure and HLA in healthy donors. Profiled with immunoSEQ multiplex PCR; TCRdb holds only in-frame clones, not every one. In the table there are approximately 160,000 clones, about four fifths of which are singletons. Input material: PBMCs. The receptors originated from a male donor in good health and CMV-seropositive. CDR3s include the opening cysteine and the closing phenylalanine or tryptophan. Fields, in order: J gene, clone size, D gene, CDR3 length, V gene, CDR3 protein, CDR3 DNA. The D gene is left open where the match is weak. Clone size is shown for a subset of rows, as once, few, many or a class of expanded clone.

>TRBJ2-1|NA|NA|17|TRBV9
CASSAGPGTNSYNEQFF
TGTGCCAGCAGCGCCGGCCCCGGGACAAACTCCTACAATGAGCAGTTCTTC
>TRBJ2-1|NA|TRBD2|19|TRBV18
CASSPPYGGLAGGPAEQFF
TGTGCCAGCTCACCACCGTACGGGGGACTAGCGGGGGGTCCTGCAGAGCAGTTCTTC
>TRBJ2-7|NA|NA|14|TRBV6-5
CASSFTGYTYEQYF
TGTGCCAGCAGTTTCACAGGATATACCTACGAGCAGTACTTC
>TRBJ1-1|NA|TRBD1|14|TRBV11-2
CASSLGQGGTEAFF
TGTGCCAGCAGCTTGGGACAGGGAGGCACTGAAGCTTTCTTT
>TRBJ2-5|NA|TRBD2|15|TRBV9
CASSEGTTLQETQYF
TGTGCCAGCAGCGAAGGGACTACCCTGCAAGAGACCCAGTACTTC
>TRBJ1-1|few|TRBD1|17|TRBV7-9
CASSLLMGTGGNTEAFF
TGTGCCAGCAGCTTACTAATGGGGACAGGGGGCAACACTGAAGCTTTCTTT
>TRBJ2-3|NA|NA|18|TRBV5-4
CASSPDSFSITSTDTQYF
TGTGCCAGCAGCCCGGACAGCTTCTCGATTACCAGCACAGATACGCAGTATTTT
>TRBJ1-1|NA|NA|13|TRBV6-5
CASSYHPTRGAFF
TGTGCCAGCAGTTACCACCCGACGAGAGGGGCTTTCTTT
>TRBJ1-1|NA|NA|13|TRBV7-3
CASSFGGNTEAFF
TGTGCCAGCAGCTTCGGGGGGAACACTGAAGCTTTCTTT
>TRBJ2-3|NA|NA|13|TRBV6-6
CASRDRVTDTQYF
TGTGCCAGCAGAGACAGAGTCACAGATACGCAGTATTTT
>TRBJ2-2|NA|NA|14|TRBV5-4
CAFPVLGGAGELFF
TGTGCCTTCCCGGTCTTGGGGGGTGCCGGGGAGCTGTTTTTT
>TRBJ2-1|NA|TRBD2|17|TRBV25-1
CASRGLAGGTSYNEQFF
TGTGCCAGCAGGGGACTAGCGGGGGGCACATCCTACAATGAGCAGTTCTTC
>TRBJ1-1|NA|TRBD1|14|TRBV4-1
CASSQGQGFTEAFF
TGCGCCAGCAGCCAGGGACAGGGTTTCACTGAAGCTTTCTTT
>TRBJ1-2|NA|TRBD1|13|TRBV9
CASSDQGAGGYTF
TGTGCCAGCAGCGATCAGGGGGCCGGTGGCTACACCTTC
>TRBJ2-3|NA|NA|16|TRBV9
CASSPPSGESTDTQYF
TGTGCCAGCAGCCCACCGTCCGGGGAAAGCACAGATACGCAGTATTTT
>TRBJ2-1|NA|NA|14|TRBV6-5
CASTGPPGRGEQFF
TGTGCCAGCACCGGGCCCCCCGGTCGGGGTGAGCAGTTCTTC
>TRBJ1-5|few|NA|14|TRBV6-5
CASRGGSSNQPQHF
TGTGCCAGCAGGGGGGGTAGTAGCAATCAGCCCCAGCATTTT
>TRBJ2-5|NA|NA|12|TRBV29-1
CSVEDQGREQYF
TGCAGCGTTGAAGATCAGGGGAGGGAGCAGTACTTC
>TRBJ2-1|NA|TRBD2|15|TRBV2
CASSDPQRGYNEQFF
TGTGCCAGCAGTGACCCCCAGCGGGGGTACAATGAGCAGTTCTTC
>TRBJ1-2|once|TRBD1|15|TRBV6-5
CASSSGQGGGHGYTF
TGTGCCAGCAGTTCCGGACAGGGTGGAGGGCATGGCTACACCTTC
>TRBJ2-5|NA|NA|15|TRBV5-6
CASSPRTPLRETQYF
TGTGCCAGCAGCCCCAGGACACCGCTGAGGGAGACCCAGTACTTC
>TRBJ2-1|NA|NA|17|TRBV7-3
CASSLRGQESSYNEQFF
TGTGCCAGCAGCTTACGAGGGCAGGAAAGCTCCTACAATGAGCAGTTCTTC
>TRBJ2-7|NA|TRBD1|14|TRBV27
CASSPGDSSYEQYF
TGTGCCAGCAGTCCCGGGGACAGTTCCTACGAGCAGTACTTC
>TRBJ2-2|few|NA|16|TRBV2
CASSVIRVSNTGELFF
TGTGCCAGCAGTGTTATCCGGGTTTCAAACACCGGGGAGCTGTTTTTT
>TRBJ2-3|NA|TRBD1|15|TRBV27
CASSLWTGVTDTQYF
TGTGCCAGCAGTTTATGGACAGGGGTCACAGATACGCAGTATTTT
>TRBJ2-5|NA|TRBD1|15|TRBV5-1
CASSSDRASGETQYF
TGCGCCAGCAGCTCGGACAGGGCTTCCGGGGAGACCCAGTACTTC
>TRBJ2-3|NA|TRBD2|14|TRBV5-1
CASSTSGGLDTQYF
TGCGCCAGCAGTACTAGCGGGGGACTGGATACGCAGTATTTT